This record concerns one T cell receptor beta chain sequence. This sample is drawn from a study of TIL therapy for anti-PD-1-resistant metastatic lung cancer. The overall study: Median tumor mutation burden was 1.5 mutations per megabase.

The immunoSEQ assay was v3. Generated by immunoSEQ multiplex PCR, the TCRdb table keeps only in-frame clones and is missing some. The sample carries approximately 60,000 clones, over 70% recorded once. Time point described: pre-treatment sample, taken before nivolumab and TIL therapy. Patients were adults with stage 4 NSCLC. Germline CDR1 SEHNR, CDR2 FQNEAQ (reference sequence). CDR3 length: 14 amino acids. J gave up 7 bases and V 4 bases, and 5 bases lay outside the gene matches. The clonotype was recovered from a person aged 25 to 85 with non-small cell lung cancer. The chain links TRBV7-9 to TRBJ2-1; 9 bases agree with TRBD1. This specimen consisted of blood, obtained at baseline. The CDR3 here is CASSYRGLGNEQFF. The CDR3 nucleotides read TGTGCCAGCAGCTACAGGGGGCTCGGGAATGAGCAGTTCTTC.